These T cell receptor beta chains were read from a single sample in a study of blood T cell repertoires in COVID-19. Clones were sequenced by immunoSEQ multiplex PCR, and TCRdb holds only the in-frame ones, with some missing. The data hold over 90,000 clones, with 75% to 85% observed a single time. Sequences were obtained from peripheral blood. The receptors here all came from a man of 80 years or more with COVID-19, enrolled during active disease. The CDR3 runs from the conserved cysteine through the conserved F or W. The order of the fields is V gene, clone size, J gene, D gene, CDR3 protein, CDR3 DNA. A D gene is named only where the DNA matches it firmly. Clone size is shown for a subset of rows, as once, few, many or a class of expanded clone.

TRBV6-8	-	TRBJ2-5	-	CASSYSLALQETQYF	TGTGCCAGCAGTTACTCCCTAGCGTTACAAGAGACCCAGTACTTC
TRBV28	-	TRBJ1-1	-	CASRNPGQSGTEAFF	TGTGCCAGCAGGAACCCTGGACAGTCGGGGACTGAAGCTTTCTTT
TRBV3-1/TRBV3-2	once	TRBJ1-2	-	CASSQDNRPGYTF	TGTGCCAGCAGCCAAGATAACAGGCCTGGCTACACCTTC
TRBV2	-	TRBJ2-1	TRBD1	CASNMGTAYNEQFF	TGTGCCAGCAATATGGGGACAGCTTACAATGAGCAGTTCTTC
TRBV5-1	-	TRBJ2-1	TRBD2	CASSLGTSVNNEQFF	TGCGCCAGCAGCTTGGGGACTAGCGTAAACAATGAGCAGTTCTTC
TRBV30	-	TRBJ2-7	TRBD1	CAWIDRENYEQYF	TGTGCCTGGATCGACAGGGAAAATTACGAGCAGTACTTC
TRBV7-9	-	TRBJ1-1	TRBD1	CASSLGTGISLTEAFF	TGTGCCAGCAGCTTAGGGACAGGGATCTCTCTGACTGAAGCTTTCTTT
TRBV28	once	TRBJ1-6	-	CASSWGGVTADNSPLHF	TGTGCCAGCAGTTGGGGGGGGGTAACCGCGGATAATTCACCCCTCCACTTT
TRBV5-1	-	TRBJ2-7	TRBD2	CASSLLAGEVYEQYF	TGCGCCAGCAGCTTGCTAGCGGGAGAGGTCTACGAGCAGTACTTC
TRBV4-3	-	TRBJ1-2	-	CASSPLGGRGHGYTF	TGCGCCAGCAGCCCTCTAGGAGGGAGAGGTCATGGCTACACCTTC
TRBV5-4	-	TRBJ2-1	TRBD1	CASSKKDRAWDNEQFF	TGTGCCAGCAGTAAAAAAGACAGGGCTTGGGACAATGAGCAGTTCTTC
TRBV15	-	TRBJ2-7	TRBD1	CATSLRQGFPYEQYF	TGTGCCACCAGCTTACGACAGGGTTTCCCCTACGAGCAGTACTTC
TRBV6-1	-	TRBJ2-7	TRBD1	CASSEAGTGGYEQYF	TGTGCCAGCAGTGAAGCCGGGACAGGGGGCTACGAGCAGTACTTC
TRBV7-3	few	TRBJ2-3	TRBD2	CASSSASGRIDTQYF	TGTGCCAGCAGCTCCGCTAGCGGGAGGATAGATACGCAGTATTTT
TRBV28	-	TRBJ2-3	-	CASSFSGLSTSTDTQYF	TGTGCCAGCAGTTTCTCCGGACTTTCGACTAGCACAGATACGCAGTATTTT
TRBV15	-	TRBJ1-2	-	CATNRDKLNYGYTF	TGTGCCACCAACCGGGACAAACTCAACTATGGCTACACCTTC
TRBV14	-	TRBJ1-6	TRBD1	CASSQGGTGGYNSPLHF	TGTGCCAGCAGCCAAGGGGGGACAGGCGGATATAATTCACCCCTCCACTTT
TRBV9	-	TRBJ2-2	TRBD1	CASSDDRVHGELFF	TGTGCCAGCAGCGATGACAGGGTTCACGGGGAGCTGTTTTTT
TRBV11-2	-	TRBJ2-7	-	CASSLVAGVSSYEQYF	TGTGCCAGCAGCTTAGTGGCAGGGGTTTCCTCCTACGAGCAGTACTTC
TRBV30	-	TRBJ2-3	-	CAWSGGGRTDTQYF	TGTGCCTGGAGCGGGGGAGGTAGGACAGATACGCAGTATTTT
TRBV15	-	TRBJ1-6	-	CATSRGSGANNSPLHF	TGTGCCACCAGCAGAGGGTCAGGGGCAAATAATTCACCCCTCCACTTT
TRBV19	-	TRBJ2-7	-	CASSPLRPGQRKAQYF	TGTGCCAGTAGCCCCCTAAGACCGGGACAAAGGAAAGCGCAGTACTTC